The clone carrying this TCR beta chain was seen a handful of times. A J-beta primer mix and a sample-barcoded 5' primer were used in a second PCR of roughly 6 to 12 cycles. Each CDR3 protein gets one entry after TCRdb re-called the 5' RACE reads with MiXCR. Of 800,000 to 1,000,000 distinct CDR3 sequences detected, 48% appear once; the ten largest clones hold 13%. This sample was taken from a study of blood T cells in healthy people across ages. The CDR3 totals 14 residues. CDR1 is LGHDT and CDR2 is YNNKEL in the germline V gene (reference sequence). Deletions cut 1 base from V and 7 bases from J, with 11 bases between. Drawing of peripheral blood yielded 7.5 to 10 milliliters from each donor.

The specimen sequenced was blood. The TCR sequence derives from a man aged 25-45 years in good health. The genes are TRBV3-1 and TRBJ1-5; D call uncertain. The CDR3 protein is CASSQGTAGQPQHF. CDR3 sequence (DNA): TGTGCCAGCAGCCAAGGGACGGCGGGACAGCCCCAGCATTTT.